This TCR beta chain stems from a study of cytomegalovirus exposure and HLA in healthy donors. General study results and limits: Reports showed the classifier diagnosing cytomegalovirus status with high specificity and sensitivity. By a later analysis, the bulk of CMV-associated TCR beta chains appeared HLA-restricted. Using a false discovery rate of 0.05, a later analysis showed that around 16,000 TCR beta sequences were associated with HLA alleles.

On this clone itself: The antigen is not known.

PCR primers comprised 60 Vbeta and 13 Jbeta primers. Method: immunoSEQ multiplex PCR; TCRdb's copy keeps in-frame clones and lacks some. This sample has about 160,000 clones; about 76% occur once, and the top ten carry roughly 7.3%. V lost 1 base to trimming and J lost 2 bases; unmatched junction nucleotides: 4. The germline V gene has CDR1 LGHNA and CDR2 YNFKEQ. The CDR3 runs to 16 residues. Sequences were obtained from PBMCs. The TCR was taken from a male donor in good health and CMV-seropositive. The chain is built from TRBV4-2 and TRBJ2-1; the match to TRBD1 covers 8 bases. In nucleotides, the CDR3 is TGTGCCAGCAGCCAAGGGGCAGGGGGCACCTACAATGAGCAGTTCTTC. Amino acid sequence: CASSQGAGGTYNEQFF.